The 2 T cell receptor beta chains below all came from one sample that was sequenced in a study of blood T cell repertoires in COVID-19 (dated by TCRdb to 2020 to 2021). Library preparation employed the immunoSEQ multiplex PCR assay. The table was pulled from immuneACCESS by TCRdb, which kept in-frame rearrangements only. Such tables lose some clones; where checked, under half of the loss comes from unresolved V genes, and the rest has no known cause. This sample is represented by some 220,000 clones; 75% to 85% of them were singletons. About 10% of the sample is in the top ten clones. Sequenced material: peripheral blood. These receptors originate from a man between 45 and 60 years old with active or convalescent COVID-19.

The rearrangement links TRBV7-2 to TRBJ2-7; 8 nucleotides match TRBD1. CDR1 is SGHTA and CDR2 is FQGNSA in the germline V gene. With 2 bases clipped from V and 4 bases from J, the junction kept 4 bases outside the gene matches. The CDR3 spans 14 residues. This CDR3 reads CASSLYRQGYEQYF. The CDR3 coding sequence is TGTGCCAGCAGCTTATATCGACAGGGGTACGAGCAGTACTTC.

The J gene is TRBJ1-2, the V gene TRBV18; 8 bases line up with TRBD1. Trimming at V came to 5 bases and at J to 3 bases, leaving 8 bases not matched to a gene. The CDR3 is 15 amino acids. The germline gives CDR1 KGHSH, CDR2 LQKENI. This chain's CDR3 is CASSILQGADYGYTF. In nucleotides, the CDR3 is TGTGCCAGCTCAATCCTTCAGGGGGCAGACTATGGCTACACCTTC.